This TCR beta chain was obtained from a study of quantifying T cell responses using KT2 cells. Overall study context: Reverse transcription used primers in the TCR alpha and beta constant regions.

Trimming took 0 bases from V and 0 from J, leaving 8 bases between them. Germline-derived CDR1 and CDR2 are MNHEY and SVGAGI. The CDR3 is made up of 15 amino acids. The cDNA 3' end received a ligated oligonucleotide with a UMI. The first PCR ran 3 to 5 cycles with an equimolar RC1.1 and RC1.2 beta primer mix. TCRdb analysed the UMI-ligation and nested PCR reads with MiXCR anew, one entry per CDR3 protein. The sample carries tens of thousands of distinct CDR3 sequences, roughly 12% recorded once. This clonotype was observed a few times. Sequenced: PBMCs spiked with cells of the T cell clone KT2. This TCR derives from a human donor. This chain joins TRBV6-5 and TRBJ1-1; D is undetermined. CDR3 DNA: TGTGCCAGCAGTTACTCTCCCGGACTGAACACTGAAGCTTTCTTT. It encodes CASSYSPGLNTEAFF.